The clone carrying this T cell receptor beta chain was detected a few times. Per germline, CDR1 SGHRS and CDR2 YFSETQ. There are 15 residues in the CDR3. The V end was cut by 7 bases, the J end by 1 base, with 17 bases between. The data are from a study of T-cell reconstitution after alpha-beta-depleted transplantation in children. Unique molecular identifiers were incorporated during preparation of the TCRbeta library. One entry per CDR3 protein, called by TCRdb with MiXCR from the PCR reads. The data contain about 540,000 distinct CDR3 sequences, roughly 18% of them singletons. J is TRBJ1-1 and V is TRBV5-1; maybe TRBD1 (5 bases). Here the sequenced sample was PBMCs from the stem cell graft donor, taken from the stem cell graft. The source is a human donor who donated a stem cell graft to a child with acute lymphoblastic leukemia. CDR3 DNA sequence: TGCGCCAGCCTCGGGCCGGGACGGACGAACACTGAAGCTTTCTTT. Translating it yields CASLGPGRTNTEAFF. The whole variable domain, filled in from reference TRBV5-1 and TRBJ1-1, reads KAGVTQTPRYLIKTRGQQVTLSCSPISGHRSVSWYQQTPGQGLQFLFEYFSETQRNKGNFPGRFSGRQFSNSRSEMNVSTLELGDSALYLCASLGPGRTNTEAFFGQGTRLTVV.